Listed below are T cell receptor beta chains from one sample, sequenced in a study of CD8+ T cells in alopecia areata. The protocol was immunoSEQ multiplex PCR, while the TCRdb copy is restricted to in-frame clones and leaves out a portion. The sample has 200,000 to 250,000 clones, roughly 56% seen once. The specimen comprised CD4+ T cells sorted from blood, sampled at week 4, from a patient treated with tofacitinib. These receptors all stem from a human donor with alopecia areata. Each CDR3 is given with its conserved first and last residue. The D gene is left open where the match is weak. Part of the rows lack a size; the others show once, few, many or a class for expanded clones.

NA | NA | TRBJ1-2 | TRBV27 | CASSDGLTKGYTF | TGTGCCAGCAGTGACGGGTTAACTAAAGGCTACACCTTC
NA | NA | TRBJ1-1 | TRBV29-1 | CSGRRDSLLTEAFF | TGCAGCGGTCGCCGGGACTCCCTCTTGACTGAAGCTTTCTTT
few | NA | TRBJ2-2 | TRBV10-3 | CAISVTGELFF | TGTGCCATCAGTGTCACTGGGGAGCTGTTTTTT
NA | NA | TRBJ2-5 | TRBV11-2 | CASSWREGSGETQYF | TGTGCCAGCAGCTGGAGAGAGGGTTCGGGGGAGACCCAGTACTTC
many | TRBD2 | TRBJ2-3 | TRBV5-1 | CASSLGLAGPAGDTQYF | TGCGCCAGCAGCTTGGGACTAGCGGGACCCGCCGGGGATACGCAGTATTTT
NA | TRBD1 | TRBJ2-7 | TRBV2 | CASRTGTGTYEQYF | TGTGCCAGCAGAACCGGGACAGGGACCTACGAGCAGTACTTC
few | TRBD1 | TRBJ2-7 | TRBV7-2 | CASSSRTGSDEQYF | TGTGCCAGCAGCTCCCGGACAGGGTCCGACGAGCAGTACTTC
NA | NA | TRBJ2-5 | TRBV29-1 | CSESSGVGETQYF | TGCAGCGAATCATCCGGGGTAGGGGAGACCCAGTACTTC
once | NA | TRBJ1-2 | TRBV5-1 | CASSLVPRNGYTF | TGCGCCAGCAGCTTGGTTCCGCGGAATGGCTACACCTTC
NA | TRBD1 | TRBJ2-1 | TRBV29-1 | CSVEDRVAYNEQFF | TGCAGCGTTGAGGACAGGGTCGCCTACAATGAGCAGTTCTTC
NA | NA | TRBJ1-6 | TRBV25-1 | CATARYNSPLHF | TGTGCCACCGCCCGGTATAATTCACCCCTCCACTTT
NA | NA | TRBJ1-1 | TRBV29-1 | CSVQGYAEAFF | TGCAGCGTCCAGGGGTACGCTGAAGCTTTCTTT
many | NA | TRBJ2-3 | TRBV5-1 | CASSLRGMGTDTQYF | TGCGCCAGCAGCTTACGCGGAATGGGAACAGATACGCAGTATTTT
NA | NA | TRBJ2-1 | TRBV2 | CASRPGTGGEQFF | TGTGCCAGCAGGCCTGGGACCGGGGGTGAGCAGTTCTTC
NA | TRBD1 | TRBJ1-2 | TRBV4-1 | CASSLGQGINYGYTF | TGCGCCAGCAGCCTTGGACAGGGAATCAACTATGGCTACACCTTC
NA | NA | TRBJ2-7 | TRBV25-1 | CASSELQGTSYEQYF | TGTGCCAGCAGTGAATTACAGGGTACCTCCTACGAGCAGTACTTC
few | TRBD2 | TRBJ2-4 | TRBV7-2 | CASSFRRAGGTKNIQYF | TGTGCCAGCAGCTTCCGTCGGGCGGGGGGAACCAAAAACATTCAGTACTTC
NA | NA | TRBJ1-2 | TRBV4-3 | CASSQARAANYGYTF | TGCGCCAGCAGCCAAGCCAGGGCGGCTAACTATGGCTACACCTTC
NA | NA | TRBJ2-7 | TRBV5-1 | CASSPGQPAEQYF | TGCGCCAGCAGCCCGGGACAACCGGCCGAGCAGTACTTC
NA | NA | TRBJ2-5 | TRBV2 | CASRRGREQETQYF | TGTGCCAGCAGGAGGGGGAGGGAACAAGAGACCCAGTACTTC
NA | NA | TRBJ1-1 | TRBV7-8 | CASSFGNTEAFF | TGTGCCAGCAGCTTTGGTAACACTGAAGCTTTCTTT
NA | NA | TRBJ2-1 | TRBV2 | CASSRWTQQFF | TGTGCCAGCAGTAGATGGACGCAGCAGTTCTTC
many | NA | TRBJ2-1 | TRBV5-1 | CASSPGGHYNEQFF | TGCGCCAGCAGCCCGGGTGGACATTACAATGAGCAGTTCTTC
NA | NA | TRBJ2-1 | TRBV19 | CASSTWESNEQFF | TGTGCCAGTAGTACATGGGAAAGCAATGAGCAGTTCTTC
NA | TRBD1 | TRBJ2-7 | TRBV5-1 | CASSFQTGSSYEQYF | TGCGCCAGCAGCTTTCAGACAGGGAGCTCCTACGAGCAGTACTTC
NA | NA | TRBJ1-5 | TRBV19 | CASSRQPDQPQHF | TGTGCCAGTAGTCGGCAGCCTGATCAGCCCCAGCATTTT
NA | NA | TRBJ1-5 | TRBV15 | CATSRDGGGEQPQHF | TGTGCCACCAGCAGAGATGGAGGGGGGGAACAGCCCCAGCATTTT
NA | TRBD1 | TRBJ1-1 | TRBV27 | CASSYRRQGRTEAFF | TGTGCCAGCAGTTATCGGCGACAGGGACGGACTGAAGCTTTCTTT
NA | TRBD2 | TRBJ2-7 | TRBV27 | CASSRTLAGGNYEQYF | TGTGCCAGCAGTCGCACTCTAGCGGGGGGGAACTACGAGCAGTACTTC
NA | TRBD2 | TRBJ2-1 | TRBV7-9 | CASSRSPPGLAAYNEQFF | TGTGCCAGCAGCCGATCCCCTCCGGGACTAGCGGCGTACAATGAGCAGTTCTTC
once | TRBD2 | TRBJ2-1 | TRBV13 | CASSSSGTSGGSSYNEQFF | TGTGCCAGCAGCTCCTCCGGGACTAGCGGGGGGAGCTCCTACAATGAGCAGTTCTTC
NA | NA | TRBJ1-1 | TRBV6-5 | CASSNQPMNTEAFF | TGTGCCAGCAGTAACCAGCCTATGAACACTGAAGCTTTCTTT
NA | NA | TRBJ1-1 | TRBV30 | CAWRRQIMNTEAFF | TGTGCCTGGAGGCGACAGATAATGAACACTGAAGCTTTCTTT
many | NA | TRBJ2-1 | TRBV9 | CASSVAGESYNEQFF | TGTGCCAGCAGCGTAGCGGGGGAATCATACAATGAGCAGTTCTTC
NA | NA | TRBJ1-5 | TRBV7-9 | CASSFSNQPQHF | TGTGCCAGCAGCTTTAGCAATCAGCCCCAGCATTTT
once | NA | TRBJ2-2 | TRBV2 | CASSGTGTGELFF | TGTGCCAGCAGTGGAACAGGGACCGGGGAGCTGTTTTTT
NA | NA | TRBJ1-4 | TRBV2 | CASSVEKLFF | TGTGCCAGCAGTGTCGAAAAACTGTTTTTT
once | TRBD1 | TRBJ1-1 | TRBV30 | CAWSRDRNTEAFF | TGTGCCTGGAGTAGGGACAGGAACACTGAAGCTTTCTTT
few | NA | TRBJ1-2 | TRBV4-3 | CASSQEGSEGYGYTF | TGCGCCAGCAGCCAAGAGGGCTCCGAGGGCTATGGCTACACCTTC
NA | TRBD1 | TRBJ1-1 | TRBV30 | CAWNRGQGATEAFF | TGTGCCTGGAACAGGGGACAGGGGGCCACTGAAGCTTTCTTT
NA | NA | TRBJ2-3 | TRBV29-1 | CSVGRGPSTDTQYF | TGCAGCGTTGGGCGGGGGCCCAGCACAGATACGCAGTATTTT
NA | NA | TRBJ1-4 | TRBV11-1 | CASSRDGGHNEKLFF | TGTGCCAGCAGCCGGGATGGAGGCCATAATGAAAAACTGTTTTTT
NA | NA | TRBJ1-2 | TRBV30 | CAWSWAGNYGYTF | TGTGCCTGGAGTTGGGCGGGGAACTATGGCTACACCTTC
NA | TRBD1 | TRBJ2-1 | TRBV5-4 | CASSSLGTDYNEQFF | TGTGCCAGCAGCTCTCTAGGGACAGATTACAATGAGCAGTTCTTC
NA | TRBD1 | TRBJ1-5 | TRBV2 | CASSERQGRQPQHF | TGTGCCAGCAGCGAGAGACAGGGGCGACAGCCCCAGCATTTT
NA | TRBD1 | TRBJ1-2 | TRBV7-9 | CASRSDRGWGYTF | TGTGCCAGCAGATCGGACAGGGGATGGGGCTACACCTTC
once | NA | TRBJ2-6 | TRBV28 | CASRFYWAGANVLTF | TGTGCCAGCAGGTTTTATTGGGCTGGGGCCAACGTCCTGACTTTC
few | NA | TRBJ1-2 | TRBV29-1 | CSVDPGPRYGYTF | TGCAGCGTCGACCCTGGGCCCAGATATGGCTACACCTTC
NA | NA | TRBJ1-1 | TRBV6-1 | CASSATVNTEAFF | TGTGCCAGCAGTGCGACAGTGAACACTGAAGCTTTCTTT
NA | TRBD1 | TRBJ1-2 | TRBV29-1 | CSAIPGQGFYGYTF | TGCAGCGCAATTCCGGGACAGGGATTTTATGGCTACACCTTC
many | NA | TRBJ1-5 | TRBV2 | CASSSDTNQPQHF | TGTGCCAGCAGTTCGGACACGAATCAGCCCCAGCATTTT
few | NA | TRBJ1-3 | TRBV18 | CASSPPGRAAGNTIYF | TGTGCCAGCTCACCACCGGGCAGGGCTGCTGGAAACACCATATATTTT
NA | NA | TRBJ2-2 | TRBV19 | CASRNRVNTGELFF | TGTGCCAGTAGAAACAGGGTGAACACCGGGGAGCTGTTTTTT
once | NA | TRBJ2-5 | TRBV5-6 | CASSLGASQETQYF | TGTGCCAGCAGCCTGGGGGCCTCACAAGAGACCCAGTACTTC
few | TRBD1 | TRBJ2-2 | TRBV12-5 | CASGLTGAHGELFF | TGTGCTAGTGGTTTGACAGGGGCTCACGGGGAGCTGTTTTTT
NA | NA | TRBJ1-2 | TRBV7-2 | CASSLAKMNGYTF | TGTGCCAGCAGCTTAGCCAAAATGAATGGCTACACCTTC
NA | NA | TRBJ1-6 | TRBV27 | CASSRTVGNNSPLHF | TGTGCCAGCAGTCGAACCGTAGGGAATAATTCACCCCTCCACTTT